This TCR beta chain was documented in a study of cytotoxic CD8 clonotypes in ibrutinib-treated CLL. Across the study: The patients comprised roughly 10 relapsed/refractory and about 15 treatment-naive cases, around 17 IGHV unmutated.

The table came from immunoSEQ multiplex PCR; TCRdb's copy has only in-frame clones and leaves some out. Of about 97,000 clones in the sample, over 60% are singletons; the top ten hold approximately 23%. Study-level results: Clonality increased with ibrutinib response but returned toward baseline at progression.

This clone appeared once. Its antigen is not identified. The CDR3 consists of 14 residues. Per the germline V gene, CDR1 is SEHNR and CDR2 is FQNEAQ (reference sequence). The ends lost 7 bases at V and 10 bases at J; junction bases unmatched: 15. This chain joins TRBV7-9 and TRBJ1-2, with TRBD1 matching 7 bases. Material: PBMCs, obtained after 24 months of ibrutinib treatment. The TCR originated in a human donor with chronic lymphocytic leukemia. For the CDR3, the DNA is TGTGCCAGCAACCTAGAAGGGACAGCCTCGGACTACACCTTC. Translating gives CASNLEGTASDYTF. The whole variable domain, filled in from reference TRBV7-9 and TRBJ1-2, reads DTGVSQNPRHKITKRGQNVTFRCDPISEHNRLYWYRQTLGQGPEFLTYFQNEAQLEKSRLLSDRFSAERPKGSFSTLEIQRTEQGDSAMYLCASNLEGTASDYTFGSGTRLTVV.